The present T cell receptor beta chain was sequenced within a study of cytomegalovirus exposure and HLA in healthy donors. Study results and limitations: Solely CMV serostatus was available to characterize immune exposure.

The CDR3 runs to 11 residues. V gave up 6 bases and J gave up 2 bases, with 8 bases separating them. The V gene's germline CDR1 is DFQATT and CDR2 SNEGSKA (reference sequence). The study ran its PCR with 60 Vbeta and 13 Jbeta primers. This table comes from immunoSEQ multiplex PCR, and its TCRdb copy is limited to in-frame clones, with some not included. The sample has almost 200,000 clones, 70% to 90% seen once; the top ten hold about 2.5%. Concerning this clone itself: Its antigen is unidentified.

The receptor comes from a woman aged 45-59 years in good health and CMV-seronegative. The chain links TRBV20-1 to TRBJ2-7; D unclear. The sequencing input was PBMCs. The CDR3 spells CSAEVTYEQYF. CDR3 coding DNA: TGCAGTGCCGAGGTCACCTACGAGCAGTACTTC.